This TCR beta chain was captured by sequencing in a study of blood T cell repertoires in COVID-19. About the study: PBMCs, B-cell-depleted T cells, or T cells were the source of the cDNA or gDNA that made up the material.

As processed by the authors: Nucleated cell number was recorded as an estimate derived from reference gene primer amplification. Produced via immunoSEQ multiplex PCR; TCRdb's table is partial and in-frame only. From that table come the V and J calls and clone size; the DNA was used to work out D and trimming. The sample has around 360,000 clones, 87% seen once. Those enrolled in Seattle joined during active infection and were followed longitudinally afterward. Trimming removed 5 bases at V and 2 bases at J, with 12 bases between. This CDR3 is 14 amino acids long. Germline values: CDR1 MDHEN, CDR2 SYDVKM.

The sequenced sample consisted of peripheral blood. This clonotype originated in a woman in her 30s with COVID-19, enrolled during active disease. The chain joins TRBV28 to TRBJ2-5; possibly TRBD1 for D (5 bases). CDR3: CASSPPHRQETQYF. In DNA, the CDR3 is TGTGCCAGCAGTCCCCCCCACAGGCAAGAGACCCAGTACTTC.